The next 32 T cell receptor beta chains were all read from a single sample in a study of blood T cell repertoires in COVID-19. TCRdb's copy holds only in-frame clones and misses some; the assay was immunoSEQ multiplex PCR. The sample carries about 15,000 clones, 91% recorded once. Sequences were obtained from peripheral blood. The receptors shown here come from a man in his 60s with active COVID-19.

This clone was counted between two and nine times. The rearrangement joins TRBV7-9 to TRBJ1-1; D may be TRBD1 (5 bases). Germline V gives CDR1 SEHNR, CDR2 FQNEAQ (reference sequence). This CDR3 has 15 amino acids. Trimming removed 5 bases at V and 1 base at J, with 14 bases between. The CDR3 reads CASSPGGRQNTEAFF. In nucleotides, the CDR3 is TGTGCCAGCAGCCCCGGGGGACGGCAGAACACTGAAGCTTTCTTT.

The genes are TRBV4-1 and TRBJ2-7, with D tentatively TRBD1 (5 bases). With 0 bases removed from V and 4 bases from J, the gap between germline ends came to 19 bases. The germline V gene encodes CDR1 MGHRA and CDR2 YSYEKL. CDR3 length: 17 residues. The DNA of the CDR3 is TGCGCCAGCAGCCAAGAGGCCCGGACAAGGGTGCGGTACGAGCAGTACTTC. It is translated as CASSQEARTRVRYEQYF.

This chain uses TRBV6-2 or TRBV6-3 with TRBJ2-3, with TRBD2 identical over 8 bases. V shed 2 bases, J shed 6 bases, and the junction held 7 bases outside the gene matches. The germline V gene encodes CDR1 MNHEY and CDR2 SVGEGT. The CDR3 sequence is 15 residues long. The DNA for the CDR3 is TGTGCCAGCAGTTACCAAGCGGGGGCATGGGATACGCAGTATTTT. It is translated as CASSYQAGAWDTQYF.

The CDR3: CASSLGRGKLFF. For the CDR3, the DNA is TGTGCCAGCAGCTTAGGTAGGGGGAAACTGTTTTTT. The chain employs TRBV7-9 and TRBJ1-4, with D tentatively TRBD1 (6 bases). V was trimmed by 1 base and J by 11 bases, leaving 8 bases between them. CDR3 length: 12 residues. The germline CDR1 and CDR2 sequences are SEHNR and FQNEAQ (reference sequence).

The V gene is TRBV5-5, the J gene TRBJ2-5; 7 positions match TRBD1. Germline V gene lookup returns CDR1 SGHKS and CDR2 YYEKEE (reference sequence). CDR3 length: 16 residues. V gave up 3 bases and J gave up 2 bases; unmatched junction bases: 10. CDR3: CASSSHRGSGQETQYF. The CDR3 DNA is TGTGCCAGCAGCTCGCACAGGGGTTCGGGGCAAGAGACCCAGTACTTC.

The chain recombines TRBV5-6 with TRBJ2-7, with a weak D call TRBD1 (5 bases). Trimming stripped 2 bases from V and 5 bases from J, with 11 bases between. The germline V gene has CDR1 SGHDT and CDR2 YYEEEE. This CDR3 is 13 amino acids long. CDR3 in amino acids: CASSFEGANEQYF. DNA for the CDR3: TGTGCCAGCAGCTTTGAAGGGGCGAACGAGCAGTACTTC.

The chain employs TRBV9 and TRBJ2-1; a possible D gene is TRBD2 (6 bases). CDR1 is SGDLS, CDR2 YYNGEE, per germline. The germline V and J ends were trimmed by 3 bases and 4 bases, with 17 bases remaining between them. This CDR3 has 16 residues. CDR3 coding DNA: TGTGCCAGCAGCGACTCTGGAGGGGCGTGGTACAATGAGCAGTTCTTC. It specifies CASSDSGGAWYNEQFF.

This sequence joins TRBV18 and TRBJ2-4; 11 bases match TRBD1. Germline V gives CDR1 KGHSH, CDR2 LQKENI. The CDR3 length is 14 residues. The ends lost 3 bases at V and 9 bases at J; junction bases unmatched: 4. The CDR3 DNA reads as TGTGCCAGCTCACCGTGGGACAGGGGGGTCATTCAGTACTTC. Translated, it gives CASSPWDRGVIQYF.

The rearrangement links TRBV6-5 to TRBJ2-1; tentatively, D is TRBD2 (5 bases). Trimming pared 2 bases from V and 5 bases from J, leaving 13 bases between. CDR1 and CDR2 (germline): MNHEY, SVGAGI. This CDR3 has 15 residues. The DNA of the CDR3 is TGTGCCAGCAGTTACCAGCTCCCGGGAAACAATGAGCAGTTCTTC. Its translation: CASSYQLPGNNEQFF.

The chain recombines TRBV5-4 with TRBJ2-3; maybe TRBD2 (6 bases). From germline, CDR1 is SGHNT and CDR2 YYREEE (reference sequence). The CDR3 is 15 residues long. Trimming cost V 0 bases and J 0 bases, with 8 bases left between them. Here the CDR3 reads CASSLAGTSTDTQYF. The CDR3 nucleotides are TGTGCCAGCAGCTTGGCCGGGACTAGCACAGATACGCAGTATTTT.

The chain carries TRBV24-1 and TRBJ1-5; possibly TRBD1 for D (5 bases). The CDR3 is 14 amino acids. The V gene's germline CDR1 is KGHDR and CDR2 SFDVKD. The germline V and J ends were trimmed by 6 bases and 4 bases, with 12 bases remaining between them. The CDR3 bases are TGTGCCACCAGTCAAAGGGGCGTTAATCAGCCCCAGCATTTT. It encodes CATSQRGVNQPQHF.

The sample holds one count of this clone. The V call is TRBV7-2, the J call TRBJ2-7, with 7 bases that match TRBD1. The CDR3 loop spans 15 amino acids. Germline V gene sequence: CDR1 SGHTA, CDR2 FQGNSA. J lost 0 bases, V lost 5 bases, and 7 bases had no gene match. The CDR3 loop is CASSVGQLSSYEQYF. CDR3 bases: TGTGCCAGCAGCGTGGGACAGTTAAGCTCCTACGAGCAGTACTTC.

About this clone itself: Its ends do not fully match the called genes, so a read error is possible. The chain couples TRBV20-1 to TRBJ2-3; the match to TRBD1 covers 9 bases. The CDR3 length is 13 residues. Germline V gives CDR1 DFQATT, CDR2 SNEGSKA (reference sequence). The chain's CDR3 is CSASRDRDYAGDF. The CDR3 DNA reads as TGCAGTGCTAGTAGGGACAGGGACTATGCGGGGGATTTT.

The chain couples TRBV7-9 to TRBJ1-3; no firm D call. Germline loops: CDR1 SEHNR, CDR2 FQNEAQ (reference sequence). The CDR3 sequence is 17 residues long. Trimming cost V 2 bases and J 0 bases, with 14 bases left between them. CDR3 protein: CASSLSGGLYSGNTIYF. The DNA of the CDR3 is TGTGCCAGCAGCTTAAGTGGCGGGCTGTACTCTGGAAACACCATATATTTT.

This chain joins TRBV9 and TRBJ2-2, with 7 bases lining up with TRBD2. With V trimmed by 0 bases and J by 5 bases, 7 bases remained unmatched. CDR1 and CDR2 (germline): SGDLS, YYNGEE. CDR3 length: 16 residues. The CDR3 DNA sequence: TGTGCCAGCAGCGTAGAAGCGGGGTTGGTTACCGGGGAGCTGTTTTTT. It codes for CASSVEAGLVTGELFF.

The chain recombines TRBV7-9 with TRBJ1-5; D might be TRBD1 (6 bases). The CDR3 is made up of 13 amino acids. From germline, CDR1 is SEHNR and CDR2 FQNEAQ (reference sequence). V lost 6 bases and J lost 3, with 9 bases in between. Here the CDR3 DNA reads TGTGCCAGCAGGAGACAGGACAATCAGCCCCAGCATTTT. This encodes CASRRQDNQPQHF. Supplemented by reference TRBV7-9 and TRBJ1-5, the full variable domain reads DTGVSQNPRHKITKRGQNVTFRCDPISEHNRLYWYRQTLGQGPEFLTYFQNEAQLEKSRLLSDRFSAERPKGSFSTLEIQRTEQGDSAMYLCASRRQDNQPQHFGDGTRLSIL.

In this sample, this clone turned up once. This chain uses TRBV19 with TRBJ2-1; D is undetermined. Germline V gene data show CDR1 as LNHDA and CDR2 as SQIVND (reference sequence). The CDR3 totals 13 residues. The V end lost 5 bases, the J end lost 5 bases, and 10 bases lay between the germline ends. The CDR3, as DNA: TGTGCCAGTAGTTTTTTAGTCCACAATGAGCAGTTCTTC. Translating it yields CASSFLVHNEQFF. The variable domain in full, completed from reference TRBV19 and TRBJ2-1, reads DGGITQSPKYLFRKEGQNVTLSCEQNLNHDAMYWYRQDPGQGLRLIYYSQIVNDFQKGDIAEGYSVSREKKESFPLTVTSAQKNPTAFYLCASSFLVHNEQFFGPGTRLTVL.

J is TRBJ2-5 and V is TRBV9; 15 bases map to TRBD2. V shed 4 bases, J shed 5 bases, and the junction held 6 bases outside the gene matches. Germline lookup yields CDR1 SGDLS and CDR2 YYNGEE. The CDR3 contains 16 residues. CDR3 amino acids: CASSPGTSGGQETQYF. The CDR3 nucleotides read TGTGCCAGCAGCCCCGGGACTAGCGGGGGGCAGGAGACCCAGTACTTC.

The genes are TRBV2 and TRBJ1-2; a weak D match, TRBD1 (5 bases). The CDR3 totals 12 residues. CDR1 is SNHLY and CDR2 is FYNNEI in the germline V gene. Deletions cut 1 base from V and 8 bases from J, with 8 bases between. The CDR3 DNA is TGTGCCAGCAGTGAAGTCAGGGAAGGCTACACCTTC. It encodes CASSEVREGYTF.

In nucleotides, the CDR3 is TGCGCCAGCAGCGTTACTAGCGGGGTTACAGATACGCAGTATTTT. Its translation: CASSVTSGVTDTQYF. The chain links TRBV5-1 to TRBJ2-3; TRBD2 agrees at 10 bases. The J segment lost 3 bases and the V segment lost 4 bases, leaving 5 bases of the junction unmatched. This CDR3 has 15 amino acids. Germline lookup yields CDR1 SGHRS and CDR2 YFSETQ. The full variable domain, with the rest looked up from reference TRBV5-1 and TRBJ2-3, is KAGVTQTPRYLIKTRGQQVTLSCSPISGHRSVSWYQQTPGQGLQFLFEYFSETQRNKGNFPGRFSGRQFSNSRSEMNVSTLELGDSALYLCASSVTSGVTDTQYFGPGTRLTVL.

This clone turned up a few times. The CDR3 is CASSRGGNQPQHF. The CDR3, as DNA: TGTGCCAGCAGCCGGGGGGGCAATCAGCCCCAGCATTTT. The chain couples TRBV3-1 (or the pseudogene TRBV3-2) to TRBJ1-5, with D perhaps matching TRBD1 (5 bases). This CDR3 spans 13 amino acids. Trimming left V 4 bases short and J 2 bases short, with 6 bases between. Germline CDR1 LGHDT, CDR2 YNNKEL (reference sequence).

The gene calls are TRBV5-5 and TRBJ2-3; no definite D call. This CDR3 region has 15 residues. Germline V gives CDR1 SGHKS, CDR2 YYEKEE (reference sequence). Trimming removed 4 bases from V and 0 bases from J, with 12 bases in between. The CDR3 nucleotides read TGTGCCAGCAGCCCCCGGGTCCCTAGCACAGATACGCAGTATTTT. Encoded protein: CASSPRVPSTDTQYF.

The chain joins TRBV11-1 to TRBJ2-7, with 7 nucleotides matching TRBD2. V was pared by 3 bases and J by 3 bases, with 8 bases of the junction left unmatched. Germline loops: CDR1 SGHAT, CDR2 FQDESV (reference sequence). CDR3 size: 15 residues. The CDR3 DNA follows: TGTGCCAGCAGCTTCGACTCCTCGGGGGGCTACGAGCAGTACTTC. Translating gives CASSFDSSGGYEQYF.

The chain employs TRBV5-1 and TRBJ2-3; D unclear. The CDR3 totals 14 residues. Germline CDR1 is SGHRS and CDR2 is YFSETQ. Trimming removed 0 bases from V and 1 base from J, with 6 bases in between. The CDR3 DNA reads TGCGCCAGCAGCTTGGTCGTTGGCACAGATACGCAGTATTTT. Amino acid sequence: CASSLVVGTDTQYF.

The V and J genes are TRBV27 and TRBJ2-2, with 8 nucleotides matching TRBD2. With V trimmed by 6 bases and J by 6 bases, 3 bases remained unmatched. The V gene's germline CDR1 is MNHEY and CDR2 SMNVEV (reference sequence). CDR3 length: 13 amino acids. The CDR3 bases are TGTGCCAGCAGCCGACTAGCGTCCGGGGAGCTGTTTTTT. It translates to CASSRLASGELFF.

The chain links TRBV19 to TRBJ1-2, with D tentatively TRBD1 (6 bases). V lost 3 bases to trimming and J lost 7 bases, with 15 bases between them. The V gene's germline CDR1 is LNHDA and CDR2 SQIVND (reference sequence). The CDR3 has 14 amino acids. CDR3 nucleotide sequence: TGTGCCAGTAGTATCCCGGACAGACCGCGTGGCTACACCTTC. Translating it yields CASSIPDRPRGYTF.

J is TRBJ2-4 and V is TRBV24-1, with TRBD2 matching 12 bases. The V segment lost 3 bases and the J segment 6 bases; nucleotides outside the gene matches: 11. Germline assignment: CDR1 KGHDR and CDR2 SFDVKD. This CDR3 spans 18 amino acids. The CDR3 spells CATSDPLLAGGPGNIQYF. DNA for the CDR3: TGTGCCACCAGTGATCCCCTCCTAGCGGGGGGGCCGGGAAACATTCAGTACTTC.

The chain has TRBV7-8 and TRBJ2-1; D remains ambiguous. The CDR3 has 11 amino acids. The germline V gene has CDR1 SGHVS and CDR2 FQNEAQ. Trimming pared 5 bases from V and 6 bases from J, leaving 5 bases between. The CDR3 region has the DNA TGTGCCAGCAGCCCTTCCAATGAGCAGTTCTTC. Amino acid sequence: CASSPSNEQFF.

This CDR3 reads CASSPQGGYGYTF. The CDR3, as DNA: TGTGCCAGCAGTCCGCAGGGCGGTTATGGCTACACCTTC. V usage is TRBV6-5 and J usage is TRBJ1-2, with D possibly TRBD1 on 5 matching bases. The V end was cut by 5 bases, the J end by 5 bases, with 12 bases between. The germline CDR1 and CDR2 sequences are MNHEY and SVGAGI. The CDR3 is 13 amino acids.

CDR3 in DNA: TGCGCCAGCAGTCGGGCTCAGGGACTCACTGAAGCTTTCTTT. Translated, it gives CASSRAQGLTEAFF. The chain is built from TRBV5-1 and TRBJ1-1; TRBD1 is a possible D gene (5 bases). Germline V lookup: CDR1 SGHRS, CDR2 YFSETQ. CDR3 length: 14 residues. Trimming removed 5 bases from V and 4 bases from J, with 15 bases in between. Full variable domain (outside the CDR3, taken from reference TRBV5-1 and TRBJ1-1): KAGVTQTPRYLIKTRGQQVTLSCSPISGHRSVSWYQQTPGQGLQFLFEYFSETQRNKGNFPGRFSGRQFSNSRSEMNVSTLELGDSALYLCASSRAQGLTEAFFGQGTRLTVV.

V and J are TRBV18 and TRBJ1-1; no reliable D call. Deletions cut 6 bases from V and 2 bases from J, with 16 bases between. The CDR3 has 15 residues. Looked up from germline, CDR1 is KGHSH and CDR2 is LQKENI. The CDR3 coding sequence is TGTGCCAGCTCGGGCAGCTTCAATAGAAACACTGAAGCTTTCTTT. As protein: CASSGSFNRNTEAFF.

The chain joins TRBV25-1 to TRBJ2-1, with no clear D. The germline V and J ends were trimmed by 3 bases and 4 bases, with 13 bases remaining between them. The CDR3 sequence is 15 residues long. Germline V lookup: CDR1 MGHDK, CDR2 SYGVNS. Here the CDR3 DNA reads TGTGCCAGCAGTGACCGAAGTGGGCGATACAATGAGCAGTTCTTC. Encoded protein: CASSDRSGRYNEQFF.